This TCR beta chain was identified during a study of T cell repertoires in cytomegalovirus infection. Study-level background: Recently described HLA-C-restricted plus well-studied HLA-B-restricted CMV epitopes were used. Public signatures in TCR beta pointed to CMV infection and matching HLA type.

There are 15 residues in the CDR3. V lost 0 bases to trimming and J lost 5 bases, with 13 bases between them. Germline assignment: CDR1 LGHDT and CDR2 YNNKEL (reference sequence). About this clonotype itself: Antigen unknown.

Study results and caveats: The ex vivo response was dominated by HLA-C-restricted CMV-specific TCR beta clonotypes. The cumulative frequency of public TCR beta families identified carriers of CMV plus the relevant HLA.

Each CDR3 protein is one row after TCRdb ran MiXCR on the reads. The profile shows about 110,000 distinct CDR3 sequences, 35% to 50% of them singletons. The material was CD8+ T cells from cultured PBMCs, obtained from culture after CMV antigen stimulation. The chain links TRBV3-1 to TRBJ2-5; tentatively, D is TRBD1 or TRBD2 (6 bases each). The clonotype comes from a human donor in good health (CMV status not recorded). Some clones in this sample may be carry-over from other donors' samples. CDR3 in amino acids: CASSQDWGAGETQYF. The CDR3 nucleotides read TGTGCCAGCAGCCAAGATTGGGGGGCCGGGGAGACCCAGTACTTC.